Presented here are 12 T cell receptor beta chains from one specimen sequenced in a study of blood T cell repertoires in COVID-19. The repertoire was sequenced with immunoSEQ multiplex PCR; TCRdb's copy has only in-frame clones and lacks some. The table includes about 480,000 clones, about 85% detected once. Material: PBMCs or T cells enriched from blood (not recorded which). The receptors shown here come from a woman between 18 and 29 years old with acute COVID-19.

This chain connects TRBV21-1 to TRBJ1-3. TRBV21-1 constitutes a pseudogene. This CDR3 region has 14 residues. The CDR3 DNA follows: TGTGCCAGCAGCAAAGGTATCGGTGGAAACACCATATATTTT. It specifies CASSKGIGGNTIYF.

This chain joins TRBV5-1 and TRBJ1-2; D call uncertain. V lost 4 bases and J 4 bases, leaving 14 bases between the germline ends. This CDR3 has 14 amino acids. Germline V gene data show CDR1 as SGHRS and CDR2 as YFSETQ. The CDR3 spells CASSRTGSSYGYTF. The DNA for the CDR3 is TGCGCCAGCAGCCGCACGGGTTCTAGCTATGGCTACACCTTC.

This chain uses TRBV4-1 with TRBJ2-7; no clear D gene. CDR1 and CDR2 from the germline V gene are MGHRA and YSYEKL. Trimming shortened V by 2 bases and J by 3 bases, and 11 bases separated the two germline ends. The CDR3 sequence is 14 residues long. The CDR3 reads CASSQIGSVYEQYF. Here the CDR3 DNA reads TGCGCCAGCAGCCAAATCGGGTCAGTCTACGAGCAGTACTTC.

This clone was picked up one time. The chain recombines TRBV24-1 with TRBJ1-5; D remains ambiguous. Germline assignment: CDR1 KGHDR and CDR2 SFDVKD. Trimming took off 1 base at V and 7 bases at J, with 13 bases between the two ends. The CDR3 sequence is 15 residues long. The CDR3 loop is CATSDLGDIIQPQHF. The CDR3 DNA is TGTGCCACCAGTGATTTAGGAGATATAATACAGCCCCAGCATTTT.

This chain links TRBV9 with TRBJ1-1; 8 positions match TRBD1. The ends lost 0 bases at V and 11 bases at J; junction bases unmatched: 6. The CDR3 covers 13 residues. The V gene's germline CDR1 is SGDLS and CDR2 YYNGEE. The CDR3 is CASSVGRQGTAFF. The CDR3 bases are TGTGCCAGCAGCGTAGGGAGACAGGGGACGGCTTTCTTT.

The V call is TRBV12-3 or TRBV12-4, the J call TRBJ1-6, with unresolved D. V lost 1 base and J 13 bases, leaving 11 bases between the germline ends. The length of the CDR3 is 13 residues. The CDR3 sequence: CASSLGPQNPLHF. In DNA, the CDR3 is TGTGCCAGCAGTTTAGGGCCACAGAACCCCCTCCACTTT.

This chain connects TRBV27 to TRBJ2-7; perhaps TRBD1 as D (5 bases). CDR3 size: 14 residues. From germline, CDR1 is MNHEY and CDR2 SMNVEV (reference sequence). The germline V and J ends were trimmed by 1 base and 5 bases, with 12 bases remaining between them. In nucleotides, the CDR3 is TGTGCCAGCAGTTTATATTCAGGGCGCCACGAGCAGTACTTC. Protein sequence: CASSLYSGRHEQYF.

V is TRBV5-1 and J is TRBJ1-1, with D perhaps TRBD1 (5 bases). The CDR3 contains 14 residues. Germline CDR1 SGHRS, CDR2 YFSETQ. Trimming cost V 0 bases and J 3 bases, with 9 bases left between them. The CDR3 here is CASSLEQGYTEAFF. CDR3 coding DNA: TGCGCCAGCAGCTTGGAGCAGGGCTACACTGAAGCTTTCTTT.

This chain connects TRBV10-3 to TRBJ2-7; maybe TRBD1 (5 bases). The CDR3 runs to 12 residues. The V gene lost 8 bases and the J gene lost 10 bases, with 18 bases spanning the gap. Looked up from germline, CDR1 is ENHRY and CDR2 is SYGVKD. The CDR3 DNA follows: TGTGCCATCGGAGAGCGTTCCGGACACCAGTACTTC. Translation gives CAIGERSGHQYF.

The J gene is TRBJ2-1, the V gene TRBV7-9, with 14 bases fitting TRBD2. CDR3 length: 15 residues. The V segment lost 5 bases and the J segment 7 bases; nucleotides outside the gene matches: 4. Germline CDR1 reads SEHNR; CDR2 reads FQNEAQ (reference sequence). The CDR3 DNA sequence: TGTGCCAGCAGCCGGACTAGCGGGGGGAGGAATGAGCAGTTCTTC. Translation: CASSRTSGGRNEQFF. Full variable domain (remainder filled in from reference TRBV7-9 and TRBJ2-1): DTGVSQNPRHKITKRGQNVTFRCDPISEHNRLYWYRQTLGQGPEFLTYFQNEAQLEKSRLLSDRFSAERPKGSFSTLEIQRTEQGDSAMYLCASSRTSGGRNEQFFGPGTRLTVL.

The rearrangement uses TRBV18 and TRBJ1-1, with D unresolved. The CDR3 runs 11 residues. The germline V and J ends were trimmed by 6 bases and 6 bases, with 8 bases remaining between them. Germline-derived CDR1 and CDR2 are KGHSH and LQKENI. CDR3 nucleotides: TGTGCCAGCTCGGCGGGCTCTGAAGCTTTCTTT. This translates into CASSAGSEAFF.

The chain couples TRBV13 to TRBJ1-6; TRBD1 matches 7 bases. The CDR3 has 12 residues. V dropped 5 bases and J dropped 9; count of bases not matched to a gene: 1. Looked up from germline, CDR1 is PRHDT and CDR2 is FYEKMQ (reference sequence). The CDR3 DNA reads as TGTGCCAGCAGCGACAGGGTTTCACCCCTCCACTTT. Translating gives CASSDRVSPLHF.